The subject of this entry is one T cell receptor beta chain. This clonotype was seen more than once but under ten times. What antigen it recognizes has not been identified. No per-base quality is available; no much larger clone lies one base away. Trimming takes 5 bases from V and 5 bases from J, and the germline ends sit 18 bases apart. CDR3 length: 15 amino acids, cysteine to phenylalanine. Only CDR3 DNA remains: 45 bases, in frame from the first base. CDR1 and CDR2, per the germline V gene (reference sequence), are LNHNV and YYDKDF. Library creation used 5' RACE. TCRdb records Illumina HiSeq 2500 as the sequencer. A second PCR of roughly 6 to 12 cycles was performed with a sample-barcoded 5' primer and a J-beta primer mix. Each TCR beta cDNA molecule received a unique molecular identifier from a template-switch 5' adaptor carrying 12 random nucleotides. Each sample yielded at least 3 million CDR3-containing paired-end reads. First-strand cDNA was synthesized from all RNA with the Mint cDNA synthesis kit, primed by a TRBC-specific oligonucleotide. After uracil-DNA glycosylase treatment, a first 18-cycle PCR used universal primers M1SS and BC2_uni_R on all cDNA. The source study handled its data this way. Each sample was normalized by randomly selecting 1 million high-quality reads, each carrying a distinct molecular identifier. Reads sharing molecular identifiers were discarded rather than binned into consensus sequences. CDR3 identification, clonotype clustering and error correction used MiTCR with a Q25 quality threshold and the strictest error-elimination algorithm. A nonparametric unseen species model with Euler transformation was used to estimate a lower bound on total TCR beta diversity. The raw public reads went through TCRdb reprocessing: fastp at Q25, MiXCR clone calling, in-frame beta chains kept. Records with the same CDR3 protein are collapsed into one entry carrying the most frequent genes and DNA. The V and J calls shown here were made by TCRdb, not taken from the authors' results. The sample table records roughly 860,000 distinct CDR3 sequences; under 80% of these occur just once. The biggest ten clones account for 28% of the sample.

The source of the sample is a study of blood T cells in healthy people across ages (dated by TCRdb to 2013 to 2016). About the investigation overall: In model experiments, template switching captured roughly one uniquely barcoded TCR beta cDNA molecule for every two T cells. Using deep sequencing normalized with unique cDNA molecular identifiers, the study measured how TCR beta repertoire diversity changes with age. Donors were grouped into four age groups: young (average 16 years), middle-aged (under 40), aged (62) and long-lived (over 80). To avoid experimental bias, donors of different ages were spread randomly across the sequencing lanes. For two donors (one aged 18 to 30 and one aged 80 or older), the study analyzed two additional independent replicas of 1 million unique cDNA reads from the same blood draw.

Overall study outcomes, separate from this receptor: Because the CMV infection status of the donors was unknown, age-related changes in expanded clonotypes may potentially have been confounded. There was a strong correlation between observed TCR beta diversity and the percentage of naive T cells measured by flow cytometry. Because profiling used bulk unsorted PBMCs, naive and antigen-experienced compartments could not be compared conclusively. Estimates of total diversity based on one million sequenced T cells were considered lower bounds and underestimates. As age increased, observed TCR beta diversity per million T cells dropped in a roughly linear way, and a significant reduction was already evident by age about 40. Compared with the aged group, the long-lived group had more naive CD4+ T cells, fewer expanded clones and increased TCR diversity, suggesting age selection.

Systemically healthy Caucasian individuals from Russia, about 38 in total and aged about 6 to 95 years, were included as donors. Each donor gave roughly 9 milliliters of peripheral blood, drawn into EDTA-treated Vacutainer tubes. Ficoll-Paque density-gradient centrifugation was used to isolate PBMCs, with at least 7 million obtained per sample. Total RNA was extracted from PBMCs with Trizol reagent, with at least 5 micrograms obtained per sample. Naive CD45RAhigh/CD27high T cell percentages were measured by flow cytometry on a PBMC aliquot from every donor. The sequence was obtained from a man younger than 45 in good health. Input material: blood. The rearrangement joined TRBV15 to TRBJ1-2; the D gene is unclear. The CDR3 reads CATSESGDVFYGYTF. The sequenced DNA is TGTGCCACCAGCGAATCCGGCGACGTCTTTTATGGCTACACCTTC.